A selection of T cell receptor beta chains follows, all from one sample in a study of a mutant IDH1 vaccine in newly diagnosed glioma. Their antigen targets remain unknown. Clones were read by immunoSEQ multiplex PCR, and TCRdb kept only the in-frame ones, dropping some. This table holds 30,000 to 40,000 clones, 80% found once. Sequenced here: PBMCs, sampled from a glioma patient whose treatment included an IDH1 peptide vaccine. Receptors originate from a man in his forties with glioma. Some clones in this sample may be carry-over from other donors' samples. Each CDR3 is given with its conserved first and last residue. Each record gives: CDR3 protein, V gene, D gene, J gene, CDR3 length. A D gene is named only where the DNA matches it firmly.

CDR3aa: CASSLSSLVTTDTQYF
v_gene: TRBV7-2
d_gene: .
j_gene: TRBJ2-3
len: 16

CDR3aa: CASSEAGVYTEAFF
v_gene: TRBV6-1
d_gene: .
j_gene: TRBJ1-1
len: 14

CDR3aa: CASSLSGGNQETQYF
v_gene: TRBV11-2
d_gene: TRBD2
j_gene: TRBJ2-5
len: 15

CDR3aa: CASRQNTGELFF
v_gene: TRBV5-1
d_gene: .
j_gene: TRBJ2-2
len: 12

CDR3aa: CASSLPGGQGGEQPQHF
v_gene: TRBV16
d_gene: TRBD1
j_gene: TRBJ1-5
len: 17

CDR3aa: CASSLGGFSNEQYF
v_gene: TRBV7-2
d_gene: .
j_gene: TRBJ2-7
len: 14

CDR3aa: CASSSTGAYEQYF
v_gene: TRBV5-1
d_gene: .
j_gene: TRBJ2-7
len: 13

CDR3aa: CASSYWGDYGYTF
v_gene: TRBV6-6
d_gene: .
j_gene: TRBJ1-2
len: 13

CDR3aa: CASSGAGTGVGNTEAFF
v_gene: TRBV4-1
d_gene: TRBD1
j_gene: TRBJ1-1
len: 17

CDR3aa: CASSEGDFRNTEAFF
v_gene: TRBV6-1
d_gene: .
j_gene: TRBJ1-1
len: 15

CDR3aa: CASSQFFDEQYF
v_gene: TRBV14
d_gene: .
j_gene: TRBJ2-7
len: 12

CDR3aa: CASRGADTGELFF
v_gene: TRBV5-1
d_gene: .
j_gene: TRBJ2-2
len: 13

CDR3aa: CASSDPTAGNTEAFF
v_gene: TRBV25-1
d_gene: .
j_gene: TRBJ1-1
len: 15

CDR3aa: CASRQGRGTEAFF
v_gene: TRBV2
d_gene: .
j_gene: TRBJ1-1
len: 13

CDR3aa: CAWSGDSTDTQYF
v_gene: TRBV30
d_gene: .
j_gene: TRBJ2-3
len: 13

CDR3aa: CASSQLLAGVGETQYF
v_gene: TRBV4-2
d_gene: TRBD2
j_gene: TRBJ2-5
len: 16

CDR3aa: CAWSILDTQYF
v_gene: TRBV30
d_gene: .
j_gene: TRBJ2-3
len: 11

CDR3aa: CASSGYQGSGEKLFF
v_gene: TRBV2
d_gene: .
j_gene: TRBJ1-4
len: 15

CDR3aa: CASSKPGTAAYEQYF
v_gene: TRBV9
d_gene: .
j_gene: TRBJ2-7
len: 15

CDR3aa: CASSQDGGVNYGYTF
v_gene: TRBV4-1
d_gene: .
j_gene: TRBJ1-2
len: 15

CDR3aa: CASSSGSPNYGYTF
v_gene: TRBV5-4
d_gene: .
j_gene: TRBJ1-2
len: 14

CDR3aa: CASSSQTGWQPQHF
v_gene: TRBV5-6
d_gene: TRBD1
j_gene: TRBJ1-5
len: 14

CDR3aa: CASSRGSYEQYF
v_gene: TRBV6-5
d_gene: .
j_gene: TRBJ2-7
len: 12

CDR3aa: CASSQDSAGHNSPLHF
v_gene: TRBV4-2
d_gene: .
j_gene: TRBJ1-6
len: 16

CDR3aa: CASSLGTTHNEQFF
v_gene: TRBV5-1
d_gene: TRBD2
j_gene: TRBJ2-1
len: 14

CDR3aa: CASSEGRSGNTIYF
v_gene: TRBV2
d_gene: .
j_gene: TRBJ1-3
len: 14

CDR3aa: CASSPGQYEQYF
v_gene: TRBV18
d_gene: .
j_gene: TRBJ2-7
len: 12

CDR3aa: CASLGQFPGGDYGYTF
v_gene: TRBV5-4
d_gene: TRBD1
j_gene: TRBJ1-2
len: 16

CDR3aa: CASRGQGTQPQHF
v_gene: TRBV10-2
d_gene: TRBD1
j_gene: TRBJ1-5
len: 13

CDR3aa: CASRIPTGVGYF
v_gene: TRBV2
d_gene: TRBD1
j_gene: TRBJ2-3
len: 12

CDR3aa: CASSPAIRLNTEAFF
v_gene: TRBV18
d_gene: .
j_gene: TRBJ1-1
len: 15

CDR3aa: CASSLGLVISPLHF
v_gene: TRBV28
d_gene: .
j_gene: TRBJ1-6
len: 14

CDR3aa: CASSLKGFSTDTQYF
v_gene: TRBV11-2
d_gene: .
j_gene: TRBJ2-3
len: 15

CDR3aa: CASSLGDYRNQPQHF
v_gene: TRBV5-1
d_gene: .
j_gene: TRBJ1-5
len: 15

CDR3aa: CASSLLATNEKLFF
v_gene: TRBV5-1
d_gene: .
j_gene: TRBJ1-4
len: 14

CDR3aa: CASSLGRGADTQYF
v_gene: TRBV5-1
d_gene: TRBD2
j_gene: TRBJ2-3
len: 14

CDR3aa: CSAEFRGAGNTIYF
v_gene: TRBV29-1
d_gene: .
j_gene: TRBJ1-3
len: 14

CDR3aa: CAISESWTSGYTF
v_gene: TRBV10-3
d_gene: .
j_gene: TRBJ1-2
len: 13

CDR3aa: CASSPQAGGIGRYQETQYF
v_gene: TRBV18
d_gene: .
j_gene: TRBJ2-5
len: 19

CDR3aa: CASSSYGGTGRMAGELFF
v_gene: TRBV11-2
d_gene: TRBD1
j_gene: TRBJ2-2
len: 18

CDR3aa: CASSSPRGGSYEQYF
v_gene: TRBV6-5
d_gene: TRBD2
j_gene: TRBJ2-7
len: 15

CDR3aa: CASSQGYQGGTFF
v_gene: TRBV4-2
d_gene: TRBD1
j_gene: TRBJ1-1
len: 13

CDR3aa: CAISDRGDSYEQYF
v_gene: TRBV10-3
d_gene: .
j_gene: TRBJ2-7
len: 14

CDR3aa: CASSPTGGRGGTEAFF
v_gene: TRBV18
d_gene: .
j_gene: TRBJ1-1
len: 16

CDR3aa: CASSFGRRDQPQHF
v_gene: TRBV5-6
d_gene: .
j_gene: TRBJ1-5
len: 14

CDR3aa: CASSLPLGGGGFDEQYF
v_gene: TRBV28
d_gene: TRBD2
j_gene: TRBJ2-7
len: 17

CDR3aa: CASSLGQEKLFF
v_gene: TRBV5-1
d_gene: .
j_gene: TRBJ1-4
len: 12

CDR3aa: CASSQAGYYYTF
v_gene: TRBV4-2
d_gene: .
j_gene: TRBJ1-2
len: 12

CDR3aa: CASSERGHQETQYF
v_gene: TRBV25-1
d_gene: .
j_gene: TRBJ2-5
len: 14

CDR3aa: CASSFAGVWAVTEAFF
v_gene: TRBV28
d_gene: .
j_gene: TRBJ1-1
len: 16

CDR3aa: CASSPIARNQPQHF
v_gene: TRBV19
d_gene: .
j_gene: TRBJ1-5
len: 14

CDR3aa: CASSQFLMGTLRNTGELFF
v_gene: TRBV14
d_gene: .
j_gene: TRBJ2-2
len: 19

CDR3aa: CAWSVRGSYTF
v_gene: TRBV30
d_gene: .
j_gene: TRBJ1-2
len: 11

CDR3aa: CASTAETSTDTQYF
v_gene: TRBV28
d_gene: .
j_gene: TRBJ2-3
len: 14

CDR3aa: CASSQDLGSPRHF
v_gene: TRBV4-2
d_gene: .
j_gene: TRBJ1-5
len: 13

CDR3aa: CASSLGVGATYEQYF
v_gene: TRBV5-1
d_gene: .
j_gene: TRBJ2-7
len: 15

CDR3aa: CAIQTEPVSGNTIYF
v_gene: TRBV10-3
d_gene: .
j_gene: TRBJ1-3
len: 15

CDR3aa: CASSLAGLEGYTF
v_gene: TRBV7-8
d_gene: .
j_gene: TRBJ1-2
len: 13

CDR3aa: CASSIVTAGANVLTF
v_gene: TRBV19
d_gene: .
j_gene: TRBJ2-6
len: 15

CDR3aa: CASSIDVVRGYTF
v_gene: TRBV19
d_gene: .
j_gene: TRBJ1-2
len: 13